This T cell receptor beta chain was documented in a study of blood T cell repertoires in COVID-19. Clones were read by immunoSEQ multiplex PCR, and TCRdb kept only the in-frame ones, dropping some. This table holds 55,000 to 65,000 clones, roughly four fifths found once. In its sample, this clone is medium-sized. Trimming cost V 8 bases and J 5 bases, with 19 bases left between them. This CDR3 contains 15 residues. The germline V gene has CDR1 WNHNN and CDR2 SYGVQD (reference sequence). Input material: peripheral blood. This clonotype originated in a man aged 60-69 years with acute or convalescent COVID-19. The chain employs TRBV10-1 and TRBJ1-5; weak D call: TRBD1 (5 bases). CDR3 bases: TGCGCCAGCGGGGGGGAGAGGAAAAGCGATCAGCCCCAGCATTTT. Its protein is CASGGERKSDQPQHF.